The sequence of this T cell receptor beta chain was determined in a study of OX40 agonist ivuxolimab in advanced cancers. Trimming removed 5 bases at V and 5 bases at J, with 6 bases between. The germline V gene encodes CDR1 LNHDA and CDR2 SQIVND (reference sequence). The CDR3 extends over 11 amino acids. Measured with immunoSEQ multiplex PCR; TCRdb has only the in-frame clones, and not every one. The data contain around 60,000 clones, roughly 88% of them singletons. The TCR comes from an adult with an advanced solid tumor such as melanoma, head and neck, liver or kidney cancer. The V and J genes are TRBV19 and TRBJ1-2, with D unclear. Sample: CD4+ or CD8+ T cells sorted from blood, taken in a trial of the OX40 agonist ivuxolimab. CDR3 residues: CASSAGYGYTF. The CDR3 DNA is TGTGCCAGTAGTGCCGGTTATGGCTACACCTTC.